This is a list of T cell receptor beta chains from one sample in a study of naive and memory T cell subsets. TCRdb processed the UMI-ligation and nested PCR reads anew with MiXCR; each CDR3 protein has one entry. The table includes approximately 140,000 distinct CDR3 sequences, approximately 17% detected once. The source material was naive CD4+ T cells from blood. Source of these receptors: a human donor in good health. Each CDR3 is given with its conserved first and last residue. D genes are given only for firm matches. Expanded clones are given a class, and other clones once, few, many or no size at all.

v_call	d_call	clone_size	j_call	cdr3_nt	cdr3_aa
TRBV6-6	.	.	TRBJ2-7	TGTGCCAGCAGCCCCGGCGGAGAGCCCTACGAGCAGTACTTC	CASSPGGEPYEQYF
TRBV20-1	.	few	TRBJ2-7	TGCAGTGCTGAAGCCGAGGCTACCTCGGAGTACTTC	CSAEAEATSEYF
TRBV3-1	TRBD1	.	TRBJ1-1	TGTGCCAGCAGCCAACAGACTGGCGGGACAGGGGGCATGAACACTGAAGCTTTCTTT	CASSQQTGGTGGMNTEAFF
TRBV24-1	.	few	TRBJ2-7	TGTGCCACCCGGAGCCTCGACACAATCTACGAGCAGTACTTC	CATRSLDTIYEQYF
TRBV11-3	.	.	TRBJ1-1	TGTGCCAGCAGCTTATCCCTGGGGTTAAACACTGAAGCTTTCTTT	CASSLSLGLNTEAFF
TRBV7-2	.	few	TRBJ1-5	TGTGCCAGCAGCTCCTATTACAGGGATCAGCCCCAGCATTTT	CASSSYYRDQPQHF
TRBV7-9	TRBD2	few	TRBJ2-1	TGTGCCAGCAGCGACCCACCGGGAGGTAATGAGCAGTTCTTC	CASSDPPGGNEQFF
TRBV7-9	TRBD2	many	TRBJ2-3	TGTGCCAGCAGCCTAGCGGGAGACACAGATACGCAGTATTTT	CASSLAGDTDTQYF
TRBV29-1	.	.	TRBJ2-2	TGCAGCGTTGACGCTGTGAACACCGGGGAGCTGTTTTTT	CSVDAVNTGELFF
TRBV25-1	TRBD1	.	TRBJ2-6	TGTGCCAGCACTAAAGGCGGACAGGGGAGGTTCGGGGCCAACGTCCTGACTTTC	CASTKGGQGRFGANVLTF
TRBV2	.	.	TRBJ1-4	TGTGCCAGCAGTGAATCTGCAGTGAGTTACAGAGTTAAACTGTTTTTT	CASSESAVSYRVKLFF
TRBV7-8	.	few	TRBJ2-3	TGTGCCAGCAGCTCGATTGGGGTACCGCGGAAGTTCACAGATACGCAGTATTTT	CASSSIGVPRKFTDTQYF
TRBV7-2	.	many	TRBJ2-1	TGTGCCAGCAGCTCCCGAGCGGGCAGCTCCTACAATGAGCAGTTCTTC	CASSSRAGSSYNEQFF
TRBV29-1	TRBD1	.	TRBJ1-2	TGCAGCGCAAAAAACAGGGGCGACTCTAACTATGGCTACACCTTC	CSAKNRGDSNYGYTF
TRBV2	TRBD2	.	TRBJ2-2	TGTGCCAGCGGGACTAGCAGGTCCGGGGAGCTGTTTTTT	CASGTSRSGELFF
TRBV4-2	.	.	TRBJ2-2	TGTGCCAGCAGCCAAGATAAGGGCCCCACGAACACCGGGGAGCTGTTTTTT	CASSQDKGPTNTGELFF
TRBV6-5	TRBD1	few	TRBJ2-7	TGTGCCAGCAGTTACTGGGGACAGGGGGACGAGCAGTACTTC	CASSYWGQGDEQYF
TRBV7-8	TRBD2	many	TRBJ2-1	TGTGCCAGCAGCTCCTTAGCGGGAGGGTCCTACAATGAGCAGTTCTTC	CASSSLAGGSYNEQFF
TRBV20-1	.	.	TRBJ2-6	TGCAGTGCTAGTGTTGTGGGGTTCGCCTTCTCTGGGGCCAACGTCCTGACTTTC	CSASVVGFAFSGANVLTF
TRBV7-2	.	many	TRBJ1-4	TGTGCCAGCAGCTCAAATTCACGCGGGACACAACTTTTTTTT	CASSSNSRGTQLFF
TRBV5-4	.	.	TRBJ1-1	TGTGCCAGCAGCTACTACGGGTCTGAAGCTTTCTTT	CASSYYGSEAFF
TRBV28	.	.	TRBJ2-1	TGTGCCAGCAGTAGGTACAATGAGCAGTTCTTC	CASSRYNEQFF
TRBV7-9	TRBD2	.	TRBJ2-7	TGTGCCAGCAGCTTCCGAGCCGGGACTCGGGGGGGCGAGCAGTACTTC	CASSFRAGTRGGEQYF
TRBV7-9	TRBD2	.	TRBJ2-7	TGTGCCAGCAGCTCAGCGGGAGGCCGCTCCTACGAGCAGTACTTC	CASSSAGGRSYEQYF
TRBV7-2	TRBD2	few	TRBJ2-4	TGTGCCAGCAGCTCTACTAGCGGGACTACCCGTAGGGACAAAAACATTCAGTACTTC	CASSSTSGTTRRDKNIQYF
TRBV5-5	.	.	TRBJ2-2	TGTGCCAGCAGCATCCACGGGAACTCTAACACCGGGGAGCTGTTTTTT	CASSIHGNSNTGELFF
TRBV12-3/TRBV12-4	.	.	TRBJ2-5	TGTGCCAGCAGTTCCCTACCGGGTTTGGGAGAGACCCAGTACTTC	CASSSLPGLGETQYF
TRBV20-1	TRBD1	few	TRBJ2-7	TGCAGTGCTAGAGATGCGAAGGGGGCACACGAGCAGTACTTC	CSARDAKGAHEQYF
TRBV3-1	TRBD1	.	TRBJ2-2	TGTGCCAGCAGCCAAGTCGGGCCACTGACAGGGGTAGGCGGGGAGCTGTTTTTT	CASSQVGPLTGVGGELFF
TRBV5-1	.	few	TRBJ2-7	TGCGCCAGCAGCCTGGGGGGCGGGATAGTCGACGAGCAGTACTTC	CASSLGGGIVDEQYF
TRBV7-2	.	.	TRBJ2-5	TGTGCCAGCAGCCGTCGACGGGCACAAGAGACCCAGTACTTC	CASSRRRAQETQYF